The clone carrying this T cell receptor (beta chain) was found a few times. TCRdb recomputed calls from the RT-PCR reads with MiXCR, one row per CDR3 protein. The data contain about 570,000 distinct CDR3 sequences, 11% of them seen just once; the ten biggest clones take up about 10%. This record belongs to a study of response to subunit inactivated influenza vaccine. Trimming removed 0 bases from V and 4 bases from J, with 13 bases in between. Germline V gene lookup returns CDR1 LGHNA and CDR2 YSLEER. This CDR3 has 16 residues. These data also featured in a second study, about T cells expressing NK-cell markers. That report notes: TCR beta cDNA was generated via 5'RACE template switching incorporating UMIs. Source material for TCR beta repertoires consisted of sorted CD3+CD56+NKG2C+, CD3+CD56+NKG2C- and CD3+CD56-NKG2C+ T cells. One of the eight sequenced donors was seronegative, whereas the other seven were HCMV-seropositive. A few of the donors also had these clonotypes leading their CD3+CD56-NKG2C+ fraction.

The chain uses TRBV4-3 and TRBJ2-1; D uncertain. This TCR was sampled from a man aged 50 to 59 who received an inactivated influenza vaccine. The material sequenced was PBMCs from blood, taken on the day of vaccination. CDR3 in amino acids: CASSQDFGSLYNEQFF. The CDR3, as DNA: TGCGCCAGCAGCCAAGACTTCGGTTCTCTATACAATGAGCAGTTCTTC.